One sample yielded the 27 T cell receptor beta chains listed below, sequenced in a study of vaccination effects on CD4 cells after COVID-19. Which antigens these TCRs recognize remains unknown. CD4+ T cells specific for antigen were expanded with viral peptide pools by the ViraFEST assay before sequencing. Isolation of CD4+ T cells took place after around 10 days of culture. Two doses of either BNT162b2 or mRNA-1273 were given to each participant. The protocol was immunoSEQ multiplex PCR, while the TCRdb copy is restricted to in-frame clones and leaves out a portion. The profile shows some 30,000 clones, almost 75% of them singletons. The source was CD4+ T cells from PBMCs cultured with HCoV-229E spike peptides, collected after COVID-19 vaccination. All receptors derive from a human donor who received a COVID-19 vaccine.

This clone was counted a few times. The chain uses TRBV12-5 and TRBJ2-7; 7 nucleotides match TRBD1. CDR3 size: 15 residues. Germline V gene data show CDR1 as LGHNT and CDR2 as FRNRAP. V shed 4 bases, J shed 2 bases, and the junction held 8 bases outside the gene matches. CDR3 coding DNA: TGTGCTAGTGGTTCAAGGACAGGTTTTCCCTACGAGCAGTACTTC. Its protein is CASGSRTGFPYEQYF. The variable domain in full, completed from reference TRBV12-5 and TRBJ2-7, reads DARVTQTPRHKVTEMGQEVTMRCQPILGHNTVFWYRQTMMQGLELLAYFRNRAPLDDSGMPKDRFSAEMPDATLATLKIQPSEPRDSAVYFCASGSRTGFPYEQYFGPGTRLTVT.

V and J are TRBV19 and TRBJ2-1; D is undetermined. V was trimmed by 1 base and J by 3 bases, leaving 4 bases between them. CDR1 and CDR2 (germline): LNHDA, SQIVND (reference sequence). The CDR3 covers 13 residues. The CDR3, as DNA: TGTGCCAGTAGTATAGGTGACTACAATGAGCAGTTCTTC. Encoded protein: CASSIGDYNEQFF.

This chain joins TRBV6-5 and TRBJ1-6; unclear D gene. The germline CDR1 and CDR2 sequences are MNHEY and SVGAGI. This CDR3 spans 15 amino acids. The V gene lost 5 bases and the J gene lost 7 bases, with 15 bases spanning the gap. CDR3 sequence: CASSPSGGRNSPLHF. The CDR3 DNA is TGTGCCAGCAGTCCCAGTGGCGGGAGGAATTCACCCCTCCACTTT.

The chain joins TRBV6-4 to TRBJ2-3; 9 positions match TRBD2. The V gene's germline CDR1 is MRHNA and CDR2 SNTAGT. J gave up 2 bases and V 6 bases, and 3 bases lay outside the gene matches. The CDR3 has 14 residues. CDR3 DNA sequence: TGTGCCAGCAGCCCGGGACTAGCCACAGATACGCAGTATTTT. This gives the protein CASSPGLATDTQYF.

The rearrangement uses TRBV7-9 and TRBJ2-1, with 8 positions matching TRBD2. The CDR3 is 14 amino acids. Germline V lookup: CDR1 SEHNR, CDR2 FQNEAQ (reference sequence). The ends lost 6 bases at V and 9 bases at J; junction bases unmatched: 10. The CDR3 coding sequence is TGTGCCAGCAGTCCGGGACTAGGGGGGGTTGAGCAGTTCTTC. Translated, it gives CASSPGLGGVEQFF.

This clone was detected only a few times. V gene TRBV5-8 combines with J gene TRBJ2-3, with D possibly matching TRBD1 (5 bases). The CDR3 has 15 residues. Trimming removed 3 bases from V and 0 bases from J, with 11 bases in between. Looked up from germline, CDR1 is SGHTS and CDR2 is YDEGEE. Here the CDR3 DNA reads TGTGCCAGCAGCTCCCCGGACACTAGCACAGATACGCAGTATTTT. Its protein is CASSSPDTSTDTQYF.

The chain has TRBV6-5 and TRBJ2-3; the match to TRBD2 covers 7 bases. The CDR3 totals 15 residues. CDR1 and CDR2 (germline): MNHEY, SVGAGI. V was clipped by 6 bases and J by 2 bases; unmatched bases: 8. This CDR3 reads CASRTGTTFTDTQYF. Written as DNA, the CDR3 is TGTGCCAGCAGGACCGGGACTACTTTCACAGATACGCAGTATTTT.

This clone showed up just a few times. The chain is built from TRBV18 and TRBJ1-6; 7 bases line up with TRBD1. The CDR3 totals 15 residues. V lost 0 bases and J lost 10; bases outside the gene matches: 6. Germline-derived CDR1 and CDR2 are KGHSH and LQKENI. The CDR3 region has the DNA TGTGCCAGCTCACCACCGGCAGGGGGTCAGTCACCCCTCCACTTT. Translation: CASSPPAGGQSPLHF.

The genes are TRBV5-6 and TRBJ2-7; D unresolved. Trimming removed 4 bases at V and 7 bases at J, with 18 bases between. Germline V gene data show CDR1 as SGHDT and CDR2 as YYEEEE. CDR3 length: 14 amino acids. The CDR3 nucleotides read TGTGCCAGCAGCCGACGGATGGCGCGACCGGAGCAGTACTTC. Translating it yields CASSRRMARPEQYF.

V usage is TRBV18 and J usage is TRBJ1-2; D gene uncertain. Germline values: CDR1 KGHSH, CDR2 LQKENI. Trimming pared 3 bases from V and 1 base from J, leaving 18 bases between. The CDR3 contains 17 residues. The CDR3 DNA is TGTGCCAGCTCACCGATGGACGGCGGTGGGATTAACTATGGCTACACCTTC. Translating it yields CASSPMDGGGINYGYTF.

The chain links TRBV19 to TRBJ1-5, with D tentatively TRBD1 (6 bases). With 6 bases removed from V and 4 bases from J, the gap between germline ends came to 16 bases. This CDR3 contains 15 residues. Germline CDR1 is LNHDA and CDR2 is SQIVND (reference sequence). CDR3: CASSGTFFPNQPQHF. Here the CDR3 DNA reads TGTGCCAGTAGCGGGACATTTTTCCCTAATCAGCCCCAGCATTTT.

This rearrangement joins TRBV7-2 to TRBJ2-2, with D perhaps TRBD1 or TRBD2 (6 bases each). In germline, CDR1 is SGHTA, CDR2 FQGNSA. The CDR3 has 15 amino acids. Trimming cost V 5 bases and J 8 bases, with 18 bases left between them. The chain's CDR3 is CASSLRGAGSGELFF. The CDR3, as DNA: TGTGCCAGCAGCCTTAGGGGGGCCGGATCGGGGGAGCTGTTTTTT.

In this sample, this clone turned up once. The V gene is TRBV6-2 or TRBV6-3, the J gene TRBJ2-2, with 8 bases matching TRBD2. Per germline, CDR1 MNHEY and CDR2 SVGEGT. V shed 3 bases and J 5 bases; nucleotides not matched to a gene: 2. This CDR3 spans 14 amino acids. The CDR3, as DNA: TGTGCCAGCAGTTATTTAGCGGGAACCGGGGAGCTGTTTTTT. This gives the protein CASSYLAGTGELFF.

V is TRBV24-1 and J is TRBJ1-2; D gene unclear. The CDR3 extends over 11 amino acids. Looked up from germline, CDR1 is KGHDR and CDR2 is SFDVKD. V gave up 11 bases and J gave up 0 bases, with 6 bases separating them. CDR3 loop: CAIETNYGYTF. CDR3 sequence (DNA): TGTGCCATCGAAACTAACTATGGCTACACCTTC.

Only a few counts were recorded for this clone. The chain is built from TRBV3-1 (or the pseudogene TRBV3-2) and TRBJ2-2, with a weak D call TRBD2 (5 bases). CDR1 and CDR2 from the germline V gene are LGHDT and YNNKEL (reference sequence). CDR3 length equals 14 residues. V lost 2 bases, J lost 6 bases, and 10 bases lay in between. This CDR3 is CASSQNYGAGELFF. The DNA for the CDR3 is TGTGCCAGCAGCCAAAACTACGGGGCCGGGGAGCTGTTTTTT.

The CDR3 is CASSHRGQGQPQHF. The DNA for the CDR3 is TGTGCCAGCAGTCACAGGGGGCAAGGACAGCCCCAGCATTTT. The rearrangement uses TRBV6-6 and TRBJ1-5, with TRBD1 matching 9 bases. The CDR3 has 14 residues. Trimming removed 5 bases from V and 7 bases from J; junction bases left unmatched: 6. The germline gives CDR1 MNHNY, CDR2 SVGAGI (reference sequence).

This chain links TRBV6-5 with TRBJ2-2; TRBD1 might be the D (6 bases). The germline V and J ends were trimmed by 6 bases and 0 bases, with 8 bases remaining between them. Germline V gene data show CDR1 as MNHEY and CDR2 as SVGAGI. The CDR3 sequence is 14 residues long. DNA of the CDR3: TGTGCCAGCAGGGACAGAGCGAACACCGGGGAGCTGTTTTTT. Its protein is CASRDRANTGELFF.

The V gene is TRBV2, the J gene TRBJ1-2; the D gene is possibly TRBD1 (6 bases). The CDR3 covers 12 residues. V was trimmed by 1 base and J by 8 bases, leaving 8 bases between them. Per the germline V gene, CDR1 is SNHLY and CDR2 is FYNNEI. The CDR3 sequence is CASSEDDRGYTF. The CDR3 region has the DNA TGTGCCAGCAGTGAAGACGACAGGGGCTACACCTTC.

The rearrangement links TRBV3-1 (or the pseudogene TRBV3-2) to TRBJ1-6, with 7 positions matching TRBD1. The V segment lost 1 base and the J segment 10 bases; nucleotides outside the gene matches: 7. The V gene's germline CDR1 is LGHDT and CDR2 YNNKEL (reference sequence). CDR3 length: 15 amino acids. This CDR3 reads CASSQGYHRGSPLHF. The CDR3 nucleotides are TGTGCCAGCAGCCAAGGTTACCACAGGGGCTCACCCCTCCACTTT.

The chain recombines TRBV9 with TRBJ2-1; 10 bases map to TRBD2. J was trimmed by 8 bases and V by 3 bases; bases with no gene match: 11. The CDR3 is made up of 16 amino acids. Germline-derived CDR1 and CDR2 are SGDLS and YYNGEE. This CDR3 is CASSARSSGSFDEQFF. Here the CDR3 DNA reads TGTGCCAGCAGCGCGCGCTCTAGCGGGAGTTTTGATGAGCAGTTCTTC.

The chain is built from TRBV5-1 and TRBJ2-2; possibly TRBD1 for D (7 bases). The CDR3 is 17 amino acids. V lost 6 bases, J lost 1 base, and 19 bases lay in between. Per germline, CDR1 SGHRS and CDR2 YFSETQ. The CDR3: CASKRGAQGLNTGELFF. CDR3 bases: TGCGCCAGCAAAAGGGGGGCACAGGGGCTGAACACCGGGGAGCTGTTTTTT.

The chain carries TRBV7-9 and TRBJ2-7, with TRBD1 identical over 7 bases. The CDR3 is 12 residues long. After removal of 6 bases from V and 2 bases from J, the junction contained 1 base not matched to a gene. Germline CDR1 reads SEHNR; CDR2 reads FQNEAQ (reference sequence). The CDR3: CASRQGAYEQYF. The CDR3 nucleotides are TGTGCCAGCAGGCAGGGGGCCTACGAGCAGTACTTC.

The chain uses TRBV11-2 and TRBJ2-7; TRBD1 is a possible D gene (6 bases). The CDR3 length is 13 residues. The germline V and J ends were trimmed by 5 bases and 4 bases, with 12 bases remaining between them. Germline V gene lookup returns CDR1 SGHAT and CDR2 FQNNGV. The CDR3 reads CASSADRAYEQYF. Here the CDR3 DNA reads TGTGCCAGCAGCGCGGACAGAGCGTACGAGCAGTACTTC.

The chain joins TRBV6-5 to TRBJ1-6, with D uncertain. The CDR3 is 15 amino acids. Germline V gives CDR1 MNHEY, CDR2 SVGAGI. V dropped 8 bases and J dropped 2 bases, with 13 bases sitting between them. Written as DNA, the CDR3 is TGTGCCAGCGTGGGAGGGTTGCCCTATAATTCACCCCTCCACTTT. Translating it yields CASVGGLPYNSPLHF.

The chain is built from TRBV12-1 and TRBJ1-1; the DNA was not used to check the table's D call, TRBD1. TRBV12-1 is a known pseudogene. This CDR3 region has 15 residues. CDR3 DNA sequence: TGTGCCAGCAGCGACAGGGGGCCGGAGAACACTGAAGCTTTCTTT. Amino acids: CASSDRGPENTEAFF.

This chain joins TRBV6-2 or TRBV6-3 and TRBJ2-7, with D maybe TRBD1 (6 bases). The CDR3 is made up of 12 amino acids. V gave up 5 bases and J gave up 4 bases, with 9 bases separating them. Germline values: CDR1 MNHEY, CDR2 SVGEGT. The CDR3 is CASSLGQYEQYF. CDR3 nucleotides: TGTGCCAGCAGTCTTGGACAGTACGAGCAGTACTTC.

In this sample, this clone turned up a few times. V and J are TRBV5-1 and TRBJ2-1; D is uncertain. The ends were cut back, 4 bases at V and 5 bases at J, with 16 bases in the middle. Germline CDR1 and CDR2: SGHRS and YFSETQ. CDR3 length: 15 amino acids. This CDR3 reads CASSQTSGSNNEQFF. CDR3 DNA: TGCGCCAGCAGCCAGACAAGTGGGTCCAACAATGAGCAGTTCTTC. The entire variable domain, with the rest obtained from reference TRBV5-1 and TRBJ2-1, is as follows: KAGVTQTPRYLIKTRGQQVTLSCSPISGHRSVSWYQQTPGQGLQFLFEYFSETQRNKGNFPGRFSGRQFSNSRSEMNVSTLELGDSALYLCASSQTSGSNNEQFFGPGTRLTVL.